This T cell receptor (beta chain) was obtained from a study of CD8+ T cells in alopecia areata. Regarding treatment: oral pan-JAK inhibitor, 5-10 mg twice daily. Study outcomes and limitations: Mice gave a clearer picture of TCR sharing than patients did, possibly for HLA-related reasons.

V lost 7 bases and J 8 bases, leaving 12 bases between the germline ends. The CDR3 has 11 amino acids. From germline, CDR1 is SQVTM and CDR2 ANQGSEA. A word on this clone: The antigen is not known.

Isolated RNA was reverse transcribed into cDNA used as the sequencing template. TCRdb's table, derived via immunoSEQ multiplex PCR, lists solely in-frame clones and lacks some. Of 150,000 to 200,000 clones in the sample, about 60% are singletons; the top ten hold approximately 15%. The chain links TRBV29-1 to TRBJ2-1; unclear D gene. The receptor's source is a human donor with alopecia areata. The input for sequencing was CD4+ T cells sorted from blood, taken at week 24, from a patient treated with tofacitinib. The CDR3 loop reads CSARGSHEQFF. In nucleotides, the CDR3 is TGCAGCGCCCGAGGCAGCCATGAGCAGTTCTTC.